These 23 T cell receptor beta chains came from one sample sequenced in a study of blood T cell repertoires in COVID-19. TCRdb keeps only in-frame clones here, not all; method: immunoSEQ multiplex PCR. The table records about 59,000 clones, 70% to 80% of them present only once. Sample: peripheral blood. The receptors originated from an elderly man with acute or convalescent COVID-19.

This clone was found once. The rearrangement links TRBV5-4 to TRBJ1-4, with TRBD1 matching 10 bases. The CDR3 is 16 amino acids. Germline values: CDR1 SGHNT, CDR2 YYREEE (reference sequence). J was trimmed by 3 bases and V by 4 bases; bases with no gene match: 6. The CDR3: CASSKTGGGSNEKLFF. The CDR3 bases are TGTGCCAGCAGCAAGACAGGGGGCGGGTCTAATGAAAAACTGTTTTTT.

This rearrangement joins TRBV5-1 to TRBJ2-1; weak D call: TRBD2 (5 bases). The CDR3 has 16 residues. Germline V gene sequence: CDR1 SGHRS, CDR2 YFSETQ. V lost 4 bases, J lost 4 bases, and 18 bases lay in between. The CDR3 region is CASSPGELVLYNEQFF. In DNA, the CDR3 is TGCGCCAGCAGCCCTGGGGAGTTGGTCTTATACAATGAGCAGTTCTTC.

The chain recombines TRBV3-1 (or the pseudogene TRBV3-2) with TRBJ2-1, with 13 nucleotides matching TRBD2. From germline, CDR1 is LGHDT and CDR2 YNNKEL (reference sequence). With V trimmed by 1 base and J by 0 bases, 12 bases remained unmatched. The CDR3 sequence is 21 residues long. The CDR3 DNA reads TGTGCCAGCAGCCAAGCGCCGCCGGGACTAGCGGGGCCTAGCTCCTACAATGAGCAGTTCTTC. Protein product: CASSQAPPGLAGPSSYNEQFF.

V gene TRBV7-9 combines with J gene TRBJ2-1, with D perhaps matching TRBD1 (5 bases). With 6 bases removed from V and 0 bases from J, the gap between germline ends came to 9 bases. The CDR3 totals 14 residues. The germline gives CDR1 SEHNR, CDR2 FQNEAQ (reference sequence). CDR3 amino acids: CASSLDSSYNEQFF. DNA of the CDR3: TGTGCCAGCAGTCTTGACAGCTCCTACAATGAGCAGTTCTTC.

The V gene is TRBV7-2, the J gene TRBJ2-3, with D perhaps TRBD2 (6 bases). CDR3 length: 14 residues. Germline values: CDR1 SGHTA, CDR2 FQGNSA. V was cut by 5 bases and J by 7 bases, with 16 bases left in between. The CDR3 here is CASSPRAAGYTQYF. As DNA, the CDR3 is TGTGCCAGCAGCCCCCGGGCCGCGGGGTATACGCAGTATTTT. Full variable domain (rest looked up from reference TRBV7-2 and TRBJ2-3): GAGVSQSPSNKVTEKGKDVELRCDPISGHTALYWYRQSLGQGLEFLIYFQGNSAPDKSGLPSDRFSAERTGGSVSTLTIQRTQQEDSAVYLCASSPRAAGYTQYFGPGTRLTVL.

This clone showed up just once. V gene TRBV5-4 combines with J gene TRBJ2-1; a possible D gene is TRBD2 (6 bases). This CDR3 is 15 amino acids long. Per germline, CDR1 SGHNT and CDR2 YYREEE (reference sequence). V lost 0 bases and J 6 bases, leaving 13 bases between the germline ends. Here the CDR3 DNA reads TGTGCCAGCAGCTTGGACGGGAGTCTTGGCAATGAGCAGTTCTTC. Its protein product is CASSLDGSLGNEQFF.

This chain joins TRBV2 and TRBJ2-7; 7 bases match TRBD2. Per germline, CDR1 SNHLY and CDR2 FYNNEI. This CDR3 has 14 residues. J lost 2 bases, V lost 3 bases, and 4 bases had no gene match. CDR3 amino acids: CASSESSGPYEQYF. CDR3 bases: TGTGCCAGCAGTGAGTCTAGCGGACCCTACGAGCAGTACTTC.

The rearrangement uses TRBV3-1 (or the pseudogene TRBV3-2) and TRBJ1-4; D not resolved. Trimming took off 1 base at V and 7 bases at J, with 7 bases between the two ends. There are 13 residues in the CDR3. Germline V lookup: CDR1 LGHDT, CDR2 YNNKEL (reference sequence). The CDR3 protein is CASSQGWAEKLFF. CDR3 coding DNA: TGTGCCAGCAGCCAAGGATGGGCTGAAAAACTGTTTTTT.

The V and J genes are TRBV14 and TRBJ1-6; D is possibly TRBD1 (6 bases). The CDR3 spans 13 residues. Germline-derived CDR1 and CDR2 are SGHDN and FVKESK. Trimming left V 6 bases short and J 10 bases short, with 13 bases between. Here the CDR3 DNA reads TGTGCCAGCAGTTCAGGGGTTTGGTCACCCCTCCACTTT. It is translated as CASSSGVWSPLHF. Full variable domain (remainder filled in from reference TRBV14 and TRBJ1-6): EAGVTQFPSHSVIEKGQTVTLRCDPISGHDNLYWYRRVMGKEIKFLLHFVKESKQDESGMPNNRFLAERTGGTYSTLKVQPAELEDSGVYFCASSSGVWSPLHFGNGTRLTVT.

The chain couples TRBV11-3 to TRBJ2-3; maybe TRBD2 (6 bases). CDR1 and CDR2 (germline): SGHNT, YENEEA. V dropped 8 bases and J dropped 0 bases, with 21 bases sitting between them. CDR3 size: 17 residues. DNA for the CDR3: TGTGCCAGCGGGTGGTTACCGGGGGATTCTAGCACAGATACGCAGTATTTT. Translated, it gives CASGWLPGDSSTDTQYF.

The DNA for the CDR3 is TGTGCCAGCAGCGGTTCGGTCTCTATCTACGAGCAGTACTTC. It codes for CASSGSVSIYEQYF. J is TRBJ2-7 and V is TRBV28; D remains ambiguous. Germline V gives CDR1 MDHEN, CDR2 SYDVKM. V dropped 6 bases and J dropped 3 bases, with 15 bases sitting between them. The CDR3 is 14 residues long.

The rearrangement links TRBV28 to TRBJ2-2, with TRBD2 matching over 10 bases. Germline CDR1 reads MDHEN; CDR2 reads SYDVKM. Unmatched junction bases numbered 8, after V lost 2 bases and J lost 2 bases. The CDR3 consists of 18 residues. DNA of the CDR3: TGTGCCAGCAGTTTAGGGCTAGCGGGGGCCTTAAACACCGGGGAGCTGTTTTTT. It encodes CASSLGLAGALNTGELFF. Looking up the rest from reference TRBV28 and TRBJ2-2 gives the full variable domain: DVKVTQSSRYLVKRTGEKVFLECVQDMDHENMFWYRQDPGLGLRLIYFSYDVKMKEKGDIPEGYSVSREKKERFSLILESASTNQTSMYLCASSLGLAGALNTGELFFGEGSRLTVL.

This rearrangement joins TRBV30 to TRBJ1-1; D remains ambiguous. CDR3 size: 11 residues. Looked up from germline, CDR1 is GTSNPN and CDR2 is SVGIG (reference sequence). The V end lost 0 bases, the J end lost 11 bases, and 10 bases lay between the germline ends. The CDR3 sequence is CAWSVLTEAFF. In nucleotides, the CDR3 is TGTGCCTGGAGTGTACTAACGGAGGCTTTCTTT. The whole variable domain, remainder taken from reference TRBV30 and TRBJ1-1, is SQTIHQWPATLVQPVGSPLSLECTVEGTSNPNLYWYRQAAGRGLQLLFYSVGIGQISSEVPQNLSASRPQDRQFILSSKKLLLSDSGFYLCAWSVLTEAFFGQGTRLTVV.

The V and J genes are TRBV2 and TRBJ1-2, with 7 bases fitting TRBD1. Unmatched junction bases numbered 13, after V lost 8 bases and J lost 4 bases. The germline CDR1 and CDR2 sequences are SNHLY and FYNNEI. The CDR3 has 15 amino acids. The CDR3 DNA follows: TGTGCCAGCTACTCCCGGGGACAGCTAAGCTATGGCTACACCTTC. Translation gives CASYSRGQLSYGYTF.

The rearrangement links TRBV5-6 to TRBJ2-1; 10 bases agree with TRBD1. The germline CDR1 and CDR2 sequences are SGHDT and YYEEEE. J was trimmed by 6 bases and V by 4 bases; bases with no gene match: 13. The length of the CDR3 is 17 residues. The CDR3 DNA sequence: TGTGCCAGCAGCCGACTGACAGGGGGCCTTTCTCTCAATGAGCAGTTCTTC. It translates to CASSRLTGGLSLNEQFF.

The chain is built from TRBV5-1 and TRBJ2-1, with 8 bases identical to TRBD2. Germline lookup yields CDR1 SGHRS and CDR2 YFSETQ. Trimming at V came to 0 bases and at J to 1 base, leaving 0 bases not matched to a gene. The CDR3 has 15 amino acids. The CDR3 region has the DNA TGCGCCAGCAGCTTGGCTAGCGGGTCCTACAATGAGCAGTTCTTC. This codes for CASSLASGSYNEQFF. Drawing the rest from reference TRBV5-1 and TRBJ2-1, the complete variable domain is KAGVTQTPRYLIKTRGQQVTLSCSPISGHRSVSWYQQTPGQGLQFLFEYFSETQRNKGNFPGRFSGRQFSNSRSEMNVSTLELGDSALYLCASSLASGSYNEQFFGPGTRLTVL.

This rearrangement joins TRBV3-1 (or the pseudogene TRBV3-2) to TRBJ2-6; no clear D. Per germline, CDR1 LGHDT and CDR2 YNNKEL (reference sequence). Trimming removed 4 bases from V and 0 bases from J, with 7 bases in between. The CDR3 sequence is 15 residues long. CDR3 protein: CASSLTSSGANVLTF. CDR3 bases: TGTGCCAGCAGCCTCACCAGCTCTGGGGCCAACGTCCTGACTTTC.

The chain joins TRBV2 to TRBJ2-1, with TRBD2 matching over 7 bases. The germline gives CDR1 SNHLY, CDR2 FYNNEI. Trimming removed 7 bases from V and 0 bases from J; junction bases left unmatched: 3. The CDR3 is 14 residues long. The CDR3 is CASNGGSSYNEQFF. CDR3 sequence (DNA): TGTGCCAGCAATGGCGGGAGCTCCTACAATGAGCAGTTCTTC.

The V gene is TRBV5-6, the J gene TRBJ2-3; 13 bases fit TRBD2. Losses at the gene ends were 3 bases for V and 6 bases for J; bases not matched to a gene: 10. Germline CDR1 reads SGHDT; CDR2 reads YYEEEE. The CDR3 consists of 17 residues. CDR3 sequence: CASSSRRLAGGGDTQYF. The CDR3 DNA reads TGTGCCAGCAGCTCCCGACGACTAGCGGGGGGAGGGGATACGCAGTATTTT.

This chain uses TRBV30 with TRBJ2-7; TRBD2 matches 7 bases. Germline assignment: CDR1 GTSNPN and CDR2 SVGIG (reference sequence). Trimming took 3 bases from V and 5 from J; bases not matched to a gene: 16. The CDR3 is 16 residues long. In DNA, the CDR3 is TGTGCCTGGAGCCCCATTGGGAGGGGAATCCGGAACGAGCAGTACTTC. This encodes CAWSPIGRGIRNEQYF.

The J gene is TRBJ1-2, the V gene TRBV7-2; 11 bases fit TRBD1. The CDR3 loop spans 18 amino acids. V lost 6 bases, J lost 4 bases, and 16 bases stayed unmatched. From germline, CDR1 is SGHTA and CDR2 FQGNSA. The CDR3 reads CASRVVDRGRLFAYGYTF. The CDR3 bases are TGTGCCAGCAGAGTCGTGGACAGGGGGCGACTTTTTGCCTATGGCTACACCTTC.

The gene calls are TRBV20-1 and TRBJ2-7; 7 nucleotides match TRBD2. V shed 6 bases and J 6 bases; nucleotides not matched to a gene: 5. Germline V gene sequence: CDR1 DFQATT, CDR2 SNEGSKA (reference sequence). This CDR3 region has 11 residues. The CDR3 region has the DNA TGCAGTGCGATGGGGGGGGGCGAGCAGTACTTC. Its translation: CSAMGGGEQYF.

This chain connects TRBV6-5 to TRBJ1-1, with 7 bases fitting TRBD1. V dropped 6 bases and J dropped 7; count of bases not matched to a gene: 14. The germline V gene has CDR1 MNHEY and CDR2 SVGAGI. The CDR3 runs 15 residues. The CDR3 spells CASSLSAPGQYEAFF. For the CDR3, the DNA is TGTGCCAGCAGCCTTTCGGCCCCGGGACAGTATGAAGCTTTCTTT.